Below, 11 T cell receptor beta chains from the same sample are listed, as sequenced in a study of blood T cell repertoires in COVID-19. Sequencing used immunoSEQ multiplex PCR; TCRdb keeps in-frame clones, though not all of them. The sample gives approximately 280,000 clones, approximately 83% of which show up once; over 2% is in the top ten. Sequencing was performed on peripheral blood. The origin of the receptors is a woman aged 30 to 39 who had recovered from COVID-19.

The chain combines TRBV28 with TRBJ2-7, with D possibly TRBD1 on 9 matching bases. With 5 bases removed from V and 0 bases from J, the gap between germline ends came to 29 bases. The V gene's germline CDR1 is MDHEN and CDR2 SYDVKM. The CDR3 totals 20 residues. The CDR3 bases are TGTGCCAGCAGTCTCCCCACCGGGAGGGTTACGGGACAGGGCTCCTACGAGCAGTACTTC. It yields the protein CASSLPTGRVTGQGSYEQYF.

The chain couples TRBV20-1 to TRBJ2-1; TRBD1 aligns across 8 bases. The CDR3 has 14 amino acids. Germline lookup yields CDR1 DFQATT and CDR2 SNEGSKA (reference sequence). V was pared by 3 bases and J by 5 bases, with 6 bases of the junction left unmatched. CDR3 sequence reads: CSASTGTGDNEQFF. The CDR3 bases are TGCAGTGCTAGTACCGGGACAGGAGACAATGAGCAGTTCTTC.

This chain joins TRBV6-5 and TRBJ1-2; the D is unclear. CDR1 is MNHEY and CDR2 is SVGAGI in the germline V gene. V gave up 5 bases and J gave up 2 bases, with 9 bases separating them. This CDR3 is 13 amino acids long. CDR3: CASSRTDNYGYTF. The DNA for the CDR3 is TGTGCCAGCAGTAGGACTGACAACTATGGCTACACCTTC.

V usage is TRBV7-8 and J usage is TRBJ1-1; 10 bases are shared with TRBD1. This CDR3 is 22 amino acids long. The J segment lost 5 bases and the V segment lost 0 bases, leaving 24 bases of the junction unmatched. Germline V gene data show CDR1 as SGHVS and CDR2 as FQNEAQ. The CDR3 DNA is TGTGCCAGCAGCTTAGCGTTGAGGCCCGGTGGGGACAGGGGTCATGGGTTAACTGAAGCTTTCTTT. Its translation is CASSLALRPGGDRGHGLTEAFF.

This chain connects TRBV10-3 to TRBJ1-6, with 7 bases identical to TRBD1. There are 13 residues in the CDR3. The V gene end was trimmed by 9 bases and the J gene end by 4 bases; junction bases not matched to a gene: 3. The germline CDR1 and CDR2 sequences are ENHRY and SYGVKD. CDR3 in DNA: TGTGCCATTACGGGACAGTATAATTCACCCCTCCACTTT. Its protein product is CAITGQYNSPLHF.

The V gene is TRBV5-3, the J gene TRBJ1-2; the D is unclear. TRBV5-3 is an open reading frame whose function is uncertain. V gave up 0 bases and J gave up 3 bases, with 12 bases separating them. This CDR3 comprises 15 residues. The DNA for the CDR3 is TGTGCCAGAAGCTTGGCCGAGGCGTCCGACTATGGCTACACCTTC. Its translation is CARSLAEASDYGYTF.

V and J are TRBV10-3 and TRBJ2-1; 9 bases map to TRBD2. V lost 10 bases, J lost 2 bases, and 3 bases stayed unmatched. CDR1 and CDR2 from the germline V gene are ENHRY and SYGVKD. The CDR3 has 13 amino acids. This CDR3 is CANSGSAYNEQFF. Written as DNA, the CDR3 is TGTGCCAATAGCGGGAGTGCCTACAATGAGCAGTTCTTC.

The rearrangement uses TRBV19 and TRBJ1-5; D is ambiguous. V was pared by 11 bases and J by 0 bases, with 14 bases between. CDR1 is LNHDA and CDR2 is SQIVND in the germline V gene (reference sequence). CDR3 length: 14 residues. CDR3 loop: CARDGRYSNQPQHF. The CDR3 DNA follows: TGTGCCCGAGACGGGAGATATAGCAATCAGCCCCAGCATTTT. Filled out from reference TRBV19 and TRBJ1-5, the complete variable domain reads DGGITQSPKYLFRKEGQNVTLSCEQNLNHDAMYWYRQDPGQGLRLIYYSQIVNDFQKGDIAEGYSVSREKKESFPLTVTSAQKNPTAFYLCARDGRYSNQPQHFGDGTRLSIL.

The chain uses TRBV7-3 and TRBJ2-2, with no clear D. The CDR3 is made up of 17 amino acids. CDR1 is SGHTA, CDR2 FQGTGA, per germline. V was cut by 8 bases and J by 1 base, with 20 bases left in between. The CDR3 nucleotides are TGTGCCAGCGCAGCATCGGGTGATCGGAGGAACACCGGGGAGCTGTTTTTT. Its protein product is CASAASGDRRNTGELFF.

The chain uses TRBV6-5 and TRBJ1-6; perhaps TRBD1 as D (5 bases). CDR3 length: 16 amino acids. Trimming removed 0 bases at V and 7 bases at J, with 13 bases between. The germline gives CDR1 MNHEY, CDR2 SVGAGI. The CDR3 DNA is TGTGCCAGCAGTTACTCGATGGGGGGAGAAAATTCACCCCTCCACTTT. Amino acid sequence: CASSYSMGGENSPLHF.

This chain connects TRBV2 to TRBJ2-2; the D gene is possibly TRBD2 (6 bases). Germline-derived CDR1 and CDR2 are SNHLY and FYNNEI. The CDR3 contains 14 residues. V was trimmed by 8 bases and J by 5 bases, leaving 15 bases between them. The CDR3 nucleotides are TGTGCCAGCCTCTACGGGAGTCGGACCGGGGAGCTGTTTTTT. It translates to CASLYGSRTGELFF.